The rows below give T cell receptor beta chains drawn from one sample of a study of CD8 T cells in ankylosing spondylitis. TCRdb fed the 5' RACE reads into MiXCR, producing one record per CDR3 protein. Of about 120,000 distinct CDR3 sequences in the sample, roughly an eighth were seen once. The sequencing input was blood, either unsorted or a sorted T cell fraction (not recorded which). All receptors derive from a female donor with ankylosing spondylitis or in good health (not recorded which). CDR3s include the opening cysteine and the closing phenylalanine or tryptophan. The D gene is left open where the match is weak. Size is omitted from some rows. Given values are once, few, many or a class for expanded clones.

clone_size	v_call	d_call	j_call	cdr3_aa	cdr3_nt
.	TRBV30	TRBD1	TRBJ2-7	CAWSDGTGVYEQYF	TGTGCCTGGAGTGACGGGACAGGGGTTTACGAGCAGTACTTC
.	TRBV3-1	.	TRBJ1-1	CASSQSSGDTEAFF	TGTGCCAGCAGCCAAAGTTCGGGGGACACTGAAGCTTTCTTT
few	TRBV12-3/TRBV12-4	TRBD1	TRBJ2-2	CASSPGTGRTGELFF	TGTGCCAGCAGTCCAGGGACAGGGAGGACCGGGGAGCTGTTTTTT
.	TRBV15	.	TRBJ2-7	CATSRVAGPYEQYF	TGTGCCACCAGCAGAGTAGCAGGGCCCTACGAGCAGTACTTC
.	TRBV20-1	TRBD2	TRBJ2-1	CSAREGLAGVREQFF	TGCAGTGCTAGAGAAGGACTAGCGGGAGTACGGGAGCAGTTCTTC
many	TRBV20-1	.	TRBJ2-1	CSAHHSYNEQFF	TGCAGTGCTCACCATTCCTACAATGAGCAGTTCTTC
few	TRBV5-1	.	TRBJ2-2	CASDDGGPTGELFF	TGCGCCAGCGACGACGGGGGGCCCACCGGGGAGCTGTTTTTT
few	TRBV5-1	.	TRBJ2-1	CASSLAPGVYNEQFF	TGCGCCAGCAGCTTGGCGCCAGGGGTATACAATGAGCAGTTCTTC
few	TRBV12-3/TRBV12-4	.	TRBJ1-5	CASKTHGERDQPQHF	TGTGCCAGCAAAACCCACGGGGAACGGGATCAGCCCCAGCATTTT
many	TRBV5-1	.	TRBJ2-2	CASIGQLNTGELFF	TGCGCCAGCATCGGCCAGTTGAACACCGGGGAGCTGTTTTTT
few	TRBV30	.	TRBJ2-5	CAWSQGTSRETQYF	TGTGCCTGGAGTCAAGGGACTTCGCGAGAGACCCAGTACTTC
.	TRBV9	.	TRBJ2-6	CASMGLDYGANVLTF	TGTGCCAGCATGGGTTTGGATTATGGGGCCAACGTCCTGACTTTC
.	TRBV27	TRBD2	TRBJ2-7	CASSHFIGTSGSNEQYF	TGTGCCAGCAGTCATTTCATCGGGACTAGCGGGAGCAACGAGCAGTACTTC
few	TRBV20-1	TRBD2	TRBJ2-1	CSAPLAGGSYNEQFF	TGCAGTGCTCCGCTAGCGGGGGGCTCCTACAATGAGCAGTTCTTC
.	TRBV14	.	TRBJ2-7	CASSQHLYIDGPVEQYF	TGTGCCAGCAGCCAACACTTGTACATCGACGGCCCCGTCGAGCAGTACTTC
.	TRBV18	.	TRBJ2-7	CASSPSGDQPEQYF	TGTGCCAGCTCACCGTCAGGGGACCAGCCCGAGCAGTACTTC
.	TRBV29-1	.	TRBJ2-7	CSVEGEVGWGGIHSYEQYF	TGCAGCGTTGAAGGCGAGGTCGGGTGGGGCGGTATACACTCCTACGAGCAGTACTTC
.	TRBV29-1	.	TRBJ2-1	CSVPRDSRAEFF	TGCAGCGTCCCCCGGGACTCCCGGGCGGAGTTCTTC
.	TRBV14	TRBD1	TRBJ2-2	CASSQDATGAYTGELFF	TGTGCCAGCAGCCAAGACGCGACAGGGGCCTACACCGGGGAGCTGTTTTTT
.	TRBV5-6	TRBD2	TRBJ2-7	CASSFLAGGPYEQYF	TGTGCCAGCAGCTTCCTAGCGGGAGGGCCCTACGAGCAGTACTTC
few	TRBV5-6	.	TRBJ2-1	CASSSVSNEQFF	TGTGCCAGCAGCTCAGTATCCAATGAGCAGTTCTTC